The 14 T cell receptor beta chains given below trace back to one sample, sequenced in a study of blood T cells in healthy people across ages (dated by TCRdb to between 2015 and 2017). Receptor amplification or capture employed 5' RACE. This sample was sequenced with an Illumina HiSeq 2500. The second PCR ran for roughly 7 to 11 cycles and used a J-beta primer mix along with a sample-barcoded 5' primer. TCRdb trimmed the raw reads at Q25, called clones with MiXCR and kept productive beta chains. Under each unique CDR3 protein, matching rows form one entry showing the most common genes and DNA. The sample profile shows hundreds of thousands of distinct CDR3 sequences; nearly 25% of them were found once. 8.5% to 9.5% of the sample is taken by the ten largest. This same sample was also part of a study on T cells of mothers and their children.

Sequenced material: blood. The receptors stem from a boy between 5 and 17 years old in good health.

This clonotype was detected a few times. This chain links TRBV14 with TRBJ2-2; no reliable D call. Germline CDR1 reads SGHDN; CDR2 reads FVKESK. The germline V and J ends were trimmed by 8 bases and 5 bases, with 12 bases remaining between them. The CDR3 contains 13 residues. Here the CDR3 reads CASQRGSTGELFF. Here the CDR3 DNA reads TGTGCCAGCCAAAGAGGAAGTACCGGGGAGCTGTTTTTT.

This clonotype was observed a few times. CDR3 DNA: TGCGCCAGCAGCCCGGGATCCCACTGGAAGGGATATGGCTACACCTTC. This codes for CASSPGSHWKGYGYTF. The rearrangement uses TRBV4-3 and TRBJ1-2; the D is unclear. The V end was cut by 4 bases, the J end by 5 bases, with 20 bases between. In germline, CDR1 is LGHNA, CDR2 YSLEER. This CDR3 spans 16 amino acids.

This clonotype was recorded a few times. V and J are TRBV5-1 and TRBJ2-7; the match to TRBD1 covers 7 bases. V was clipped by 4 bases and J by 7 bases; unmatched bases: 14. Germline V lookup: CDR1 SGHRS, CDR2 YFSETQ. This CDR3 has 15 amino acids. For the CDR3, the DNA is TGCGCCAGCAGCCGCAACAGGGGCGAATACGAGGAGCAGTACTTC. This codes for CASSRNRGEYEEQYF. Filled out from reference TRBV5-1 and TRBJ2-7, the complete variable domain reads KAGVTQTPRYLIKTRGQQVTLSCSPISGHRSVSWYQQTPGQGLQFLFEYFSETQRNKGNFPGRFSGRQFSNSRSEMNVSTLELGDSALYLCASSRNRGEYEEQYFGPGTRLTVT.

This CDR3 is CASSPGGGSSYEQYF. The CDR3 region has the DNA TGTGCCAGCAGTCCTGGGGGAGGGAGCTCCTACGAGCAGTACTTC. The V gene is TRBV12-3 or TRBV12-4, the J gene TRBJ2-7; 7 positions match TRBD2. Trimming at V came to 5 bases and at J to 0 bases, leaving 7 bases not matched to a gene. CDR3 length equals 15 residues.

The chain has TRBV28 and TRBJ2-5; TRBD1 is a possible D gene (5 bases). Trimming took off 4 bases at V and 4 bases at J, with 10 bases between the two ends. The CDR3 extends over 13 amino acids. Germline-derived CDR1 and CDR2 are MDHEN and SYDVKM. CDR3 sequence reads: CASSWQGTETQYF. The DNA for the CDR3 is TGTGCCAGCAGTTGGCAGGGCACAGAGACCCAGTACTTC.

V gene TRBV7-3 combines with J gene TRBJ2-1, with D maybe TRBD2 (6 bases). The V end lost 5 bases, the J end lost 4 bases, and 12 bases lay between the germline ends. Germline lookup yields CDR1 SGHTA and CDR2 FQGTGA. CDR3 size: 14 residues. CDR3 sequence reads: CASSRDSQYNEQFF. CDR3 DNA sequence: TGTGCCAGCAGCCGGGACTCGCAGTACAATGAGCAGTTCTTC.

This clonotype was detected a few times. The rearrangement joins TRBV9 to TRBJ2-1; 9 nucleotides line up with TRBD2. The end of the DNA is better explained by TRBJ2-5, so the J call may be wrong. CDR1 and CDR2 from the germline V gene are SGDLS and YYNGEE. The CDR3 loop spans 16 amino acids. CDR3 loop: CASSVGLAGKGETQYF. As DNA, the CDR3 is TGTGCCAGCAGCGTAGGCCTAGCGGGAAAGGGAGAGACCCAGTACTTC.

The CDR3 region is CASSLTERGTGELFF. In DNA form, the CDR3 reads TGTGCCAGCAGCCTAACGGAGCGGGGCACCGGGGAGCTGTTTTTT. The chain carries TRBV9 and TRBJ2-2, with 7 bases lining up with TRBD2. CDR1 is SGDLS and CDR2 is YYNGEE in the germline V gene. The CDR3 spans 15 residues. J lost 4 bases, V lost 4 bases, and 7 bases had no gene match. The full variable domain, its missing parts supplied by reference TRBV9 and TRBJ2-2, is DSGVTQTPKHLITATGQRVTLRCSPRSGDLSVYWYQQSLDQGLQFLIQYYNGEERAKGNILERFSAQQFPDLHSELNLSSLELGDSALYFCASSLTERGTGELFFGEGSRLTVL.

This sequence joins TRBV6-5 and TRBJ1-2; D ambiguous. CDR3 length: 13 residues. The germline CDR1 and CDR2 sequences are MNHEY and SVGAGI. The V end lost 7 bases, the J end lost 6 bases, and 15 bases lay between the germline ends. CDR3 DNA: TGTGCCAGCACCACACCCACAAATAATGGCTACACCTTC. Translating it yields CASTTPTNNGYTF.

This clonotype appeared a few times. The chain has TRBV3-1 and TRBJ2-5, with D hard to call. The germline CDR1 and CDR2 sequences are LGHDT and YNNKEL (reference sequence). The CDR3 spans 14 residues. The V gene lost 3 bases and the J gene lost 5 bases, with 13 bases spanning the gap. The CDR3 loop is CASSQTLRSETQYF. The DNA of the CDR3 is TGTGCCAGCAGCCAGACGTTACGGTCTGAGACCCAGTACTTC.

The rearrangement links TRBV7-9 to TRBJ1-4, with D possibly being TRBD1 (5 bases). With 5 bases removed from V and 5 bases from J, the gap between germline ends came to 18 bases. CDR3 length equals 16 residues. CDR1 is SEHNR, CDR2 FQNEAQ, per germline (reference sequence). Written as DNA, the CDR3 is TGTGCCAGCAGCCCACGAACGGTGGGGGTCAATGAAAAACTGTTTTTT. It specifies CASSPRTVGVNEKLFF. Full variable domain (missing parts from reference TRBV7-9 and TRBJ1-4): DTGVSQNPRHKITKRGQNVTFRCDPISEHNRLYWYRQTLGQGPEFLTYFQNEAQLEKSRLLSDRFSAERPKGSFSTLEIQRTEQGDSAMYLCASSPRTVGVNEKLFFGSGTQLSVL.

This clonotype showed up just a few times. The junction shows a germline mismatch at one end, possibly a read error. The gene calls are TRBV4-3 and TRBJ2-7; 7 bases line up with TRBD1. Germline V gives CDR1 LGHNA, CDR2 YSLEER. The CDR3 contains 15 residues. CDR3 sequence: CASSQDQGVSCEQYF. The CDR3 DNA follows: TGCGCCAGCAGCCAAGATCAGGGGGTCTCCTGCGAGCAGTACTTC.

Concerning this clonotype: Germline and junction disagree at one end, which may indicate a read error. This sequence joins TRBV7-2 and TRBJ2-1; 9 bases line up with TRBD2. The CDR3 is made up of 13 amino acids. Germline CDR1 and CDR2: SGHTA and FQGNSA. DNA for the CDR3: TGTGCCAGCAGCTTAGCTAGCGGGAGTTGGCCGGTCTTC. Translating gives CASSLASGSWPVF.

Comments on this clonotype: A much larger clone lies one base from this, so it may be a read error. As DNA, the CDR3 is TGTGCCAGCAGTCCGGACGGCTCTGGGGCCAACGTCCCGACTTTC. It encodes CASSPDGSGANVPTF. This sequence joins TRBV6-2 or TRBV6-3 and TRBJ2-6, with D maybe TRBD1 (5 bases). The CDR3 has 15 amino acids. Germline CDR1 reads MNHEY; CDR2 reads SVGEGT.